This T cell receptor (beta chain) was obtained from a study of shared clonotypes between healthy human individuals. About the research overall: Those who served as donors were a couple of women and three men between the ages of 18 and 49.

In the source study's methods: ImmunoSEQ output held junction-only sequences without quality scores, so filtering differed. The method was immunoSEQ multiplex PCR; TCRdb's version includes in-frame clones alone and lacks a portion of them. The DNA was the basis for D and trimming; V, J and clone size are from that table. The profile shows some 1 million clones, under 80% of them singletons. Sequenced input: memory CD4+ T cells sorted from blood. Subset meaning: CD45RA-negative fraction. The receptor comes from a man aged 18 to 29 in good health.

CDR3 in amino acids: CASRFWARETQYF. Written as DNA, the CDR3 is TGTGCCAGCAGATTCTGGGCCCGGGAGACCCAGTACTTC. This sequence joins TRBV5-6 and TRBJ2-5, with D uncertain. From germline, CDR1 is SGHDT and CDR2 YYEEEE. The length of the CDR3 is 13 residues. V was trimmed by 5 bases and J by 5 bases, leaving 13 bases between them.